This T cell receptor beta chain was observed in a study of T-cell reconstitution after alpha-beta-depleted transplantation in children. V was shortened by 5 bases and J by 6 bases, with 13 bases between the two germline ends. This CDR3 is built from 14 residues. The V gene's germline CDR1 is SGHAT and CDR2 FQDESV (reference sequence). A TCRbeta library incorporating unique molecular identifiers was prepared. Each CDR3 protein is one row after TCRdb ran MiXCR on the PCR reads. Among about 500,000 distinct CDR3 sequences listed, 30% to 35% were seen once. Here the sequenced sample was PBMCs from the stem cell graft donor, taken from the stem cell graft. The chain links TRBV11-1 to TRBJ2-2; a weak D match, TRBD1 (6 bases). This clonotype was obtained from a human donor who donated a stem cell graft to a child with aplastic anemia. The CDR3 nucleotides are TGTGCCAGCAGCGGTTACAGGGTCCCCGGGGAGCTGTTTTTT. This encodes CASSGYRVPGELFF.